The clone carrying this T cell receptor (beta chain) was counted ten times or more. As yet, its antigen is unknown. V was clipped by 6 bases and J by 0 bases, with 6 bases between them. Germline lookup yields CDR1 MDHEN and CDR2 SYDVKM. This CDR3 region has 14 residues. This sample stems from a study of Graves' ophthalmopathy and Graves' hyperthyroidism. General study findings and limits: Detected in blood as well were most expanded thyroid clonotypes with frequency above 0.001.

RNA transcripts were the template, and TCR beta CDR3 regions were amplified from them. HTBI-primed first-round RT-PCR preceded second-round multiplex PCR. A single record per CDR3 protein comes from TCRdb applying MiXCR to the multiplex PCR reads. The table records around 340,000 distinct CDR3 sequences, 17% of them present only once. V is TRBV28 and J is TRBJ2-6; D not resolved. This receptor was taken from an adult man with Graves' ophthalmopathy. The specimen was peripheral blood. This CDR3 is CASRLGSGANVLTF. CDR3 coding DNA: TGTGCCAGCAGACTCGGCTCTGGGGCCAACGTCCTGACTTTC.